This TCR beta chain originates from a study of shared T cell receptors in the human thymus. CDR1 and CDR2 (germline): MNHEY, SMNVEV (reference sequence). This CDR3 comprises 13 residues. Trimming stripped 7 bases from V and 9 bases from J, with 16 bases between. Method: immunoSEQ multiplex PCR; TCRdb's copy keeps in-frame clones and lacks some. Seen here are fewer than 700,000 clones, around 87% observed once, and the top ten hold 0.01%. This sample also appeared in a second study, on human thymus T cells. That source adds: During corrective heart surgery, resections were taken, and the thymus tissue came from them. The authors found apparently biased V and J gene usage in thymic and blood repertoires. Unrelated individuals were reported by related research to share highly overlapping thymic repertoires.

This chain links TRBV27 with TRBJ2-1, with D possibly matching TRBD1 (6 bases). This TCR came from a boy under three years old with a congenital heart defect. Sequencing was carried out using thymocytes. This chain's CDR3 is CASKGDLLSEQFF. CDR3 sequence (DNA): TGTGCCAGCAAGGGGGACCTCTTGTCTGAGCAGTTCTTC.